Following are 9 T cell receptor beta chains from one sample sequenced in a study of blood T cells in healthy people across ages. The second PCR ran about 6 to 11 cycles with a sample-barcoded 5' primer and J-beta primers. In TCRdb, the 5' RACE reads were re-called with MiXCR into one record per CDR3 protein. This table has approximately 1,000,000 distinct CDR3 sequences, under 55% appearing once. The sample consisted of blood. The origin of the receptors is a woman aged 55-69 years in good health.

V usage is TRBV7-2 and J usage is TRBJ2-1, with D unresolved. V was pared by 7 bases and J by 0 bases, with 7 bases between. This CDR3 contains 13 residues. Germline V gene data show CDR1 as SGHTA and CDR2 as FQGNSA. The CDR3: CASIEFSYNEQFF. The CDR3 nucleotides are TGTGCCAGCATCGAGTTCTCCTACAATGAGCAGTTCTTC. Combining the CDR3 with reference TRBV7-2 and TRBJ2-1 gives the whole variable domain GAGVSQSPSNKVTEKGKDVELRCDPISGHTALYWYRQSLGQGLEFLIYFQGNSAPDKSGLPSDRFSAERTGGSVSTLTIQRTQQEDSAVYLCASIEFSYNEQFFGPGTRLTVL.

This clonotype appeared a few times. The chain employs TRBV6-2 or TRBV6-3 and TRBJ2-7; 8 bases line up with TRBD2. Per germline, CDR1 MNHEY and CDR2 SVGEGT. The CDR3 loop spans 15 amino acids. The V gene end was trimmed by 7 bases and the J gene end by 1 base; junction bases not matched to a gene: 9. The CDR3 loop reads CASTNGAGGSYEQYF. CDR3 nucleotides: TGTGCCAGCACGAACGGGGCGGGAGGTTCCTACGAGCAGTACTTC.

This chain joins TRBV20-1 and TRBJ1-5; D gene uncertain. This CDR3 comprises 13 residues. The V gene's germline CDR1 is DFQATT and CDR2 SNEGSKA (reference sequence). Trimming left V 1 base short and J 5 bases short, with 9 bases between. This chain's CDR3 is CSARVAGDQPQHF. The CDR3 nucleotides read TGCAGTGCTAGAGTCGCAGGAGATCAGCCCCAGCATTTT.

The chain combines TRBV27 with TRBJ2-1; TRBD2 aligns across 8 bases. In germline, CDR1 is MNHEY, CDR2 SMNVEV (reference sequence). The CDR3 spans 16 residues. With 0 bases clipped from V and 0 bases from J, the junction kept 1 base outside the gene matches. The CDR3 coding sequence is TGTGCCAGCAGTTTATCCACTAGCGGCTCCTACAATGAGCAGTTCTTC. It translates to CASSLSTSGSYNEQFF.

The chain employs TRBV27 and TRBJ2-7; either TRBD1 or TRBD2 may fit D (5 bases each). V was shortened by 5 bases and J by 0 bases, with 14 bases between the two germline ends. Germline V CDR1 and CDR2: MNHEY, SMNVEV (reference sequence). CDR3 size: 15 residues. CDR3 in amino acids: CASSLRGSLSYEQYF. The CDR3 region has the DNA TGTGCCAGCAGTCTTCGGGGCAGCCTCTCCTACGAGCAGTACTTC.

This chain's CDR3 is CASSYSITGTPMDTQYF. CDR3 coding DNA: TGTGCCAGCAGTTACTCGATAACGGGTACCCCCATGGATACGCAGTATTTT. The V call is TRBV6-2 or TRBV6-3, the J call TRBJ2-3, with unresolved D. V was cut by 0 bases and J by 6 bases, with 19 bases left in between. The CDR3 runs to 17 residues. Looked up from germline, CDR1 is MNHEY and CDR2 is SVGEGT.

This clonotype was seen only a few times. V and J are TRBV27 and TRBJ2-7; TRBD2 agrees at 9 bases. CDR1 MNHEY and CDR2 SMNVEV come from the germline V gene (reference sequence). This CDR3 spans 17 amino acids. V dropped 7 bases and J dropped 0; count of bases not matched to a gene: 13. CDR3 coding DNA: TGTGCCAGCACTTCTAGTGGCGGGAGGGGGCCCTCCTACGAGCAGTACTTC. Protein: CASTSSGGRGPSYEQYF.

This clonotype has more than one count but fewer than ten. This chain uses TRBV28 with TRBJ1-6; D gene uncertain. Trimming removed 1 base from V and 3 bases from J, with 7 bases in between. Germline lookup yields CDR1 MDHEN and CDR2 SYDVKM. The CDR3 consists of 15 residues. The CDR3 region is CASSLLGSYNSPLHF. CDR3 sequence (DNA): TGTGCCAGCAGTTTATTGGGCAGCTATAATTCACCCCTCCACTTT.

This clonotype has more than one count but fewer than ten. The J gene is TRBJ2-1, the V gene TRBV20-1, with D perhaps TRBD2 (6 bases). Trimming removed 2 bases at V and 0 bases at J, with 11 bases between. Germline V CDR1 and CDR2: DFQATT, SNEGSKA (reference sequence). There are 15 residues in the CDR3. CDR3 region: CSARFAGSSYNEQFF. The CDR3 coding sequence is TGCAGTGCTAGATTTGCGGGAAGCTCCTACAATGAGCAGTTCTTC.